This T cell receptor (beta chain) stems from a study of cytomegalovirus exposure and HLA in healthy donors. In the study overall: Caucasian-associated ancestry cluster membership applied to about four fifths of under 450 genotyped donors.

The primer mix had 60 Vbeta and 13 Jbeta primers. Original data processing: An analysis that came later counted approximately 76 million unique TCR beta chains, 10 million to 11 million shared. Clones were read by immunoSEQ multiplex PCR, and TCRdb kept only the in-frame ones, dropping some. V and J calls and clone size follow that table, whereas D and trimming were derived from the DNA. The sample holds about 94,000 clones, 81% seen once. The count of this clone is one. What it binds is unknown. Study results and limitations: Rates of TCR association differed by HLA locus in a later analysis, with DRB1 highest and HLA-C lowest.

Donors sampled were nominally healthy, though unrecorded immune exposures were likely. Sequencing used PBMCs. This clonotype was obtained from a human donor in good health.

CDR3 bases: TGTGCCAGCTCACGAGAGAACACCGGGGAGCTGTTTTTT. Amino acid sequence: CASSRENTGELFF. The J gene is TRBJ2-2, the V gene TRBV18; D unresolved. The CDR3 contains 13 residues. Germline values: CDR1 KGHSH, CDR2 LQKENI. Trimming left V 4 bases short and J 1 base short, with 4 bases between.